The next 23 T cell receptor beta chains were all read from a single sample in a study of control samples from healthy donors and cancer patients. The protocol was immunoSEQ multiplex PCR, while the TCRdb copy is restricted to in-frame clones and leaves out a portion. Among 150,000 or so clones listed, about 94% were seen once. The sequenced sample consisted of blood. The receptors stem from a man aged 35-49 years in good health.

CDR3 sequence reads: CASSFRAPNYEQYF. Here the CDR3 DNA reads TGTGCCAGCAGTTTTCGGGCGCCGAACTACGAGCAGTACTTC. V usage is TRBV6-2 or TRBV6-3 and J usage is TRBJ2-7; D remains unclear. The V gene lost 4 bases and the J gene lost 3 bases, with 13 bases spanning the gap. CDR1 and CDR2 (germline): MNHEY, SVGEGT. The CDR3 loop spans 14 amino acids.

As for this clone: The sample carries other DNA sequences with the same CDR3. The CDR3 region is CASSPTGGTEAFF. The CDR3 DNA sequence: TGTGCCAGCAGTCCGACAGGGGGTACTGAAGCTTTCTTT. The genes are TRBV27 and TRBJ1-1; 9 nucleotides align to TRBD1. The CDR3 runs to 13 residues. Germline V CDR1 and CDR2: MNHEY, SMNVEV (reference sequence). After removal of 5 bases from V and 5 bases from J, the junction contained 3 bases not matched to a gene.

This sequence joins TRBV27 and TRBJ1-5, with TRBD1 as a possible D gene (5 bases). CDR3 size: 15 residues. V was trimmed by 5 bases and J by 4 bases, leaving 15 bases between them. Per germline, CDR1 MNHEY and CDR2 SMNVEV (reference sequence). In DNA form, the CDR3 reads TGTGCCAGCAGTCCCACCGGGGCCCCAAATCAGCCCCAGCATTTT. It yields the protein CASSPTGAPNQPQHF.

The rearrangement uses TRBV6-6 and TRBJ1-2; 7 bases are shared with TRBD1. This CDR3 has 14 residues. From germline, CDR1 is MNHNY and CDR2 SVGAGI (reference sequence). V trimming: 6 bases; J trimming: 0 bases; junction bases outside the gene matches: 4. CDR3: CASSDRVSNYGYTF. The CDR3 DNA is TGTGCCAGCAGCGACAGGGTCTCTAACTATGGCTACACCTTC.

The genes are TRBV2 and TRBJ2-7, with TRBD1 matching over 10 bases. V shed 4 bases, J shed 6 bases, and the junction held 3 bases outside the gene matches. This CDR3 is 13 amino acids long. Germline V gene sequence: CDR1 SNHLY, CDR2 FYNNEI. The CDR3 coding sequence is TGTGCCAGCAGTGGGACAGGGGGTTTCGAGCAGTACTTC. Its protein is CASSGTGGFEQYF.

This clone was counted once. The chain has TRBV4-3 and TRBJ2-2, with D tentatively TRBD1 or TRBD2 (5 bases each). V was shortened by 4 bases and J by 4 bases, with 19 bases between the two germline ends. The germline V gene encodes CDR1 LGHNA and CDR2 YSLEER. This CDR3 contains 17 residues. In DNA, the CDR3 is TGCGCCAGCAGCCTCGGGGCCCCCGAACAAAGCACCGGGGAGCTGTTTTTT. The encoded protein is CASSLGAPEQSTGELFF.

The chain joins TRBV10-2 to TRBJ2-3, with D perhaps matching TRBD2 (7 bases). CDR3 size: 14 residues. V lost 4 bases to trimming and J lost 4 bases, with 12 bases between them. Germline V gives CDR1 WSHSY, CDR2 SAAADI. The CDR3 sequence: CASSGAGASDTQYF. CDR3 in DNA: TGCGCCAGCAGTGGTGCGGGGGCGTCAGATACGCAGTATTTT.

This chain links TRBV3-1 (or the pseudogene TRBV3-2) with TRBJ2-7, with 9 bases aligning to TRBD1. The CDR3 covers 15 residues. V gave up 4 bases and J gave up 4 bases; unmatched junction bases: 8. CDR1 LGHDT and CDR2 YNNKEL come from the germline V gene (reference sequence). CDR3 loop: CASSRDGQGRYEQYF. CDR3 DNA: TGTGCCAGCAGCCGGGACGGACAGGGGAGATACGAGCAGTACTTC.

V gene TRBV18 combines with J gene TRBJ2-1, with D uncertain. The ends were cut back, 3 bases at V and 2 bases at J, with 8 bases in the middle. Germline values: CDR1 KGHSH, CDR2 LQKENI. CDR3 length: 14 amino acids. The DNA for the CDR3 is TGTGCCAGCTCACCGACAACTACCTACAATGAGCAGTTCTTC. Translation gives CASSPTTTYNEQFF.

The CDR3 DNA reads TGCAGCGTTGAAGATCAGGGGCCAAATGGCTACACCTTC. This gives the protein CSVEDQGPNGYTF. V is TRBV29-1 and J is TRBJ1-2; maybe TRBD1 (6 bases). The CDR3 is 13 residues long. Germline V gives CDR1 SQVTM, CDR2 ANQGSEA. The germline V and J ends were trimmed by 0 bases and 6 bases, with 11 bases remaining between them.

The V call is TRBV28, the J call TRBJ2-7, with 7 bases aligning to TRBD1. The germline gives CDR1 MDHEN, CDR2 SYDVKM. Trimming cost V 3 bases and J 5 bases; bases outside gene matches: 7. The CDR3 extends over 14 amino acids. CDR3 protein: CASSFRGGGNEQYF. CDR3 in DNA: TGTGCCAGCAGTTTTAGAGGGGGCGGAAACGAGCAGTACTTC.

V is TRBV27 and J is TRBJ1-3, with 8 positions matching TRBD1. The CDR3 contains 16 residues. Germline V gene lookup returns CDR1 MNHEY and CDR2 SMNVEV (reference sequence). V was pared by 2 bases and J by 3 bases, with 6 bases of the junction left unmatched. The CDR3 is CASSLLQGGGGNTIYF. The DNA of the CDR3 is TGTGCCAGCAGTTTACTACAGGGGGGGGGTGGAAACACCATATATTTT.

The chain recombines TRBV7-8 with TRBJ2-7; possible D gene TRBD1, 5 bases. This CDR3 is 14 amino acids long. Trimming left V 1 base short and J 1 base short, with 8 bases between. From germline, CDR1 is SGHVS and CDR2 FQNEAQ. The CDR3 nucleotides are TGTGCCAGCAGCTTAGGGGGCGCTTCCTACGAGCAGTACTTC. This translates into CASSLGGASYEQYF.

The rearrangement uses TRBV11-2 and TRBJ2-7, with D tentatively TRBD2 (6 bases). This CDR3 contains 15 residues. Trimming cost V 2 bases and J 2 bases, with 13 bases left between them. Germline V gene lookup returns CDR1 SGHAT and CDR2 FQNNGV. The CDR3 loop reads CASSLRRGVTYEQYF. For the CDR3, the DNA is TGTGCCAGCAGCTTAAGGAGGGGAGTAACCTACGAGCAGTACTTC.

This sequence joins TRBV7-2 and TRBJ1-5; D not certain. Germline V gene data show CDR1 as SGHTA and CDR2 as FQGNSA. This CDR3 has 16 amino acids. V was cut by 1 base and J by 0 bases, with 10 bases left in between. CDR3 nucleotide sequence: TGTGCCAGCAGCTTAGGGCACCCGGGTAGCAATCAGCCCCAGCATTTT. Amino acids: CASSLGHPGSNQPQHF. The full variable domain, its missing parts supplied by reference TRBV7-2 and TRBJ1-5, is GAGVSQSPSNKVTEKGKDVELRCDPISGHTALYWYRQSLGQGLEFLIYFQGNSAPDKSGLPSDRFSAERTGGSVSTLTIQRTQQEDSAVYLCASSLGHPGSNQPQHFGDGTRLSIL.

This chain uses TRBV4-1 with TRBJ2-3, with D unclear. This CDR3 contains 16 residues. CDR1 and CDR2 (germline): MGHRA, YSYEKL. Trimming removed 1 base at V and 0 bases at J, with 11 bases between. The CDR3 region is CASSQGFRTSTDTQYF. CDR3 nucleotides: TGCGCCAGCAGCCAAGGGTTCCGAACCAGCACAGATACGCAGTATTTT.

The V and J genes are TRBV6-5 and TRBJ1-2, with 9 nucleotides matching TRBD1. Germline CDR1 is MNHEY and CDR2 is SVGAGI. The CDR3 covers 14 residues. J gave up 4 bases and V 6 bases, and 6 bases lay outside the gene matches. The CDR3 DNA follows: TGTGCCAGCAGGTCCCCGGACAGGGGCTATGGCTACACCTTC. As protein: CASRSPDRGYGYTF.

The V and J genes are TRBV10-3 and TRBJ2-1; TRBD2 agrees at 9 bases. J gave up 4 bases and V 2 bases, and 3 bases lay outside the gene matches. CDR3 length: 15 amino acids. CDR1 is ENHRY and CDR2 is SYGVKD in the germline V gene. The CDR3 is CAISERLAGYNEQFF. The DNA for the CDR3 is TGTGCCATCAGTGAGCGGCTAGCGGGGTACAATGAGCAGTTCTTC.

This clone was detected once. The V and J genes are TRBV7-2 and TRBJ2-3; unclear D gene. With 5 bases removed from V and 2 bases from J, the gap between germline ends came to 5 bases. The germline V gene encodes CDR1 SGHTA and CDR2 FQGNSA. The CDR3 is 12 residues long. The CDR3 nucleotides read TGTGCCAGCAGCCACCTCACAGATACGCAGTATTTT. It yields the protein CASSHLTDTQYF. Full variable domain (outside the CDR3, taken from reference TRBV7-2 and TRBJ2-3): GAGVSQSPSNKVTEKGKDVELRCDPISGHTALYWYRQSLGQGLEFLIYFQGNSAPDKSGLPSDRFSAERTGGSVSTLTIQRTQQEDSAVYLCASSHLTDTQYFGPGTRLTVL.

V is TRBV4-1 and J is TRBJ1-1, with TRBD1 matching over 8 bases. After removal of 3 bases from V and 4 bases from J, the junction contained 4 bases not matched to a gene. This CDR3 spans 14 amino acids. CDR1 is MGHRA and CDR2 is YSYEKL in the germline V gene. The CDR3 loop is CASSQAGGPTEAFF. The CDR3 DNA sequence: TGCGCCAGCAGCCAGGCAGGGGGCCCCACTGAAGCTTTCTTT.

The chain has TRBV30 and TRBJ2-3, with D possibly TRBD1 on 5 matching bases. CDR1 GTSNPN and CDR2 SVGIG come from the germline V gene (reference sequence). The CDR3 extends over 16 amino acids. Deletions cut 0 bases from V and 0 bases from J, with 13 bases between. CDR3 sequence (DNA): TGTGCCTGGAGTGTATGGGGCGGCCCTAGCACAGATACGCAGTATTTT. Amino acids: CAWSVWGGPSTDTQYF.

The chain uses TRBV18 and TRBJ2-5, with 7 bases matching TRBD2. The V and J ends lost 5 bases and 5 bases, in that order; junction bases with no gene match: 5. Germline CDR1 is KGHSH and CDR2 is LQKENI. The CDR3 totals 13 residues. CDR3 residues: CASSSGGGETQYF. The CDR3 region has the DNA TGTGCCAGCTCATCCGGGGGAGGGGAGACCCAGTACTTC. Combining the CDR3 with reference TRBV18 and TRBJ2-5 gives the whole variable domain NAGVMQNPRHLVRRRGQEARLRCSPMKGHSHVYWYRQLPEEGLKFMVYLQKENIIDESGMPKERFSAEFPKEGPSILRIQQVVRGDSAAYFCASSSGGGETQYFGPGTRLLVL.

The chain employs TRBV27 and TRBJ2-7, with D possibly TRBD2 on 6 matching bases. CDR3 length equals 13 residues. V lost 3 bases, J lost 2 bases, and 8 bases lay in between. Germline loops: CDR1 MNHEY, CDR2 SMNVEV (reference sequence). For the CDR3, the DNA is TGTGCCAGCAGTTTGACGGGGGCCTACGAGCAGTACTTC. The encoded protein is CASSLTGAYEQYF.